This T cell receptor (beta chain) appears in the sequencing data of a study of blood T cell repertoires in COVID-19. The CDR3 has 17 amino acids. With V trimmed by 5 bases and J by 1 base, 7 bases remained unmatched. Germline lookup yields CDR1 LGHDT and CDR2 YNNKEL (reference sequence). Profiling relied on immunoSEQ multiplex PCR, and the TCRdb table lists in-frame clones only, not all of them. This table has roughly 100,000 clones, 81% appearing once. The sequencing sample was made of peripheral blood. This clonotype was obtained from a woman between 65 and 79 years old with acute or convalescent COVID-19. The rearrangement joins TRBV3-1 (or the pseudogene TRBV3-2) to TRBJ2-5; TRBD2 matches at 13 bases. CDR3 nucleotide sequence: TGTGCCAGCAGCTTTAGAGGGACTAGCGGGGCCCAAGAGACCCAGTACTTC. This gives the protein CASSFRGTSGAQETQYF.